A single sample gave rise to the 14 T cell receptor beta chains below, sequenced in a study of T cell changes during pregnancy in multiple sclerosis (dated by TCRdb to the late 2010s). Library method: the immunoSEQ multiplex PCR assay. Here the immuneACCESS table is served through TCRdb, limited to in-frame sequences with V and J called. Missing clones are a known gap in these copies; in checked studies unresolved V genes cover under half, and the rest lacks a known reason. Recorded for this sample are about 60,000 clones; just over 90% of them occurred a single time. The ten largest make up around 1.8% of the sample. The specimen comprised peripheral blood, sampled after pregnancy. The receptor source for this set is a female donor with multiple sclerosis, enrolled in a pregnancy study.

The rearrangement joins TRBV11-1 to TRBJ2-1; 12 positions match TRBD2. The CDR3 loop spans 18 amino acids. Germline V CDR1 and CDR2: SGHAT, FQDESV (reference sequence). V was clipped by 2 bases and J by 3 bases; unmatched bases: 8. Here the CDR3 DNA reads TGTGCCAGCAGCTTAAGACTAGCGGGAGTTGGGCGCTACAATGAGCAGTTCTTC. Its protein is CASSLRLAGVGRYNEQFF.

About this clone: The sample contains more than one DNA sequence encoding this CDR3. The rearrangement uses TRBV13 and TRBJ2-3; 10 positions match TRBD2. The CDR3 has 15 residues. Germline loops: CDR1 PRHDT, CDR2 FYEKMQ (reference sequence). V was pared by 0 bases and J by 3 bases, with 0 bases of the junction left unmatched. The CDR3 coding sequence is TGTGCCAGCAGCTTAGGACTAGCGGGGACAGATACGCAGTATTTT. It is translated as CASSLGLAGTDTQYF. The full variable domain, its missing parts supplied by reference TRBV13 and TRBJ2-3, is AAGVIQSPRHLIKEKRETATLKCYPIPRHDTVYWYQQGPGQDPQFLISFYEKMQSDKGSIPDRFSAQQFSDYHSELNMSSLELGDSALYFCASSLGLAGTDTQYFGPGTRLTVL.

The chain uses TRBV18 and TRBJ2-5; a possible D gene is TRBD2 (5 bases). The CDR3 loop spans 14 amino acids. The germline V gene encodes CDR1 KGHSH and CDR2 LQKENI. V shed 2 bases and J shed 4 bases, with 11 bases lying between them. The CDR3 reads CASSPEGSLETQYF. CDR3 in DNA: TGTGCCAGCTCACCAGAGGGTTCTCTAGAGACCCAGTACTTC.

The CDR3: CASSLALGRGRSYEQYF. The DNA of the CDR3 is TGTGCCAGCAGCTTAGCCCTGGGCAGGGGGAGGTCCTACGAGCAGTACTTC. This chain links TRBV7-8 with TRBJ2-7, with D possibly being TRBD1 (7 bases). Trimming cost V 0 bases and J 1 base, with 16 bases left between them. Germline assignment: CDR1 SGHVS and CDR2 FQNEAQ. The CDR3 has 17 amino acids. Based on the CDR3 plus reference TRBV7-8 and TRBJ2-7, the full variable domain is GAGVSQSPRYKVAKRGQDVALRCDPISGHVSLFWYQQALGQGPEFLTYFQNEAQLDKSGLPSDRFFAERPEGSVSTLKIQRTQQEDSAVYLCASSLALGRGRSYEQYFGPGTRLTVT.

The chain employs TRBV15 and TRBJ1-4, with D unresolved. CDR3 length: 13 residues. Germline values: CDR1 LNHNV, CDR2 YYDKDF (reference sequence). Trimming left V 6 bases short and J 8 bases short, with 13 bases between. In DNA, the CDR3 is TGTGCCACCAGGAGGGAACTGGTGGAAAAACTGTTTTTT. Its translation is CATRRELVEKLFF.

Here the CDR3 reads CASSSTGGGQPQHF. DNA for the CDR3: TGTGCCAGCAGCTCGACAGGGGGCGGTCAGCCCCAGCATTTT. The rearrangement links TRBV5-6 to TRBJ1-5, with 10 bases aligning to TRBD1. V shed 3 bases and J 6 bases; nucleotides not matched to a gene: 3. The germline CDR1 and CDR2 sequences are SGHDT and YYEEEE. The length of the CDR3 is 14 residues.

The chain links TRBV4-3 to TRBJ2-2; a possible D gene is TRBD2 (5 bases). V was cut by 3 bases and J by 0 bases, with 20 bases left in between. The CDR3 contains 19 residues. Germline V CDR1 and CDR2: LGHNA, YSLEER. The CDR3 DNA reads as TGCGCCAGCAGCCAGTGGAGTTCGAGCGGAGACGCGAACACCGGGGAGCTGTTTTTT. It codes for CASSQWSSSGDANTGELFF.

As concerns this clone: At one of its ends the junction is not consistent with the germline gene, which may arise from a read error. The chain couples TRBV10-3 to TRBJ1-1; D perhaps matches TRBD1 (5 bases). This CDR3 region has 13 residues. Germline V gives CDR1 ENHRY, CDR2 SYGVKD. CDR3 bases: TGTGCCATCCGTGACAGTTCGAACACTGAAGCTTTCTTT. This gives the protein CAIRDSSNTEAFF.

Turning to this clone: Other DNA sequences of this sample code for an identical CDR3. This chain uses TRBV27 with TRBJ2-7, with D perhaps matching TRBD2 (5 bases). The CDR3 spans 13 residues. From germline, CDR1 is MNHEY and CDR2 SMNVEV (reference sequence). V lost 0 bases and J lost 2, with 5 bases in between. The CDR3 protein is CASSLSGAYEQYF. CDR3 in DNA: TGTGCCAGCAGTTTATCGGGAGCCTACGAGCAGTACTTC.

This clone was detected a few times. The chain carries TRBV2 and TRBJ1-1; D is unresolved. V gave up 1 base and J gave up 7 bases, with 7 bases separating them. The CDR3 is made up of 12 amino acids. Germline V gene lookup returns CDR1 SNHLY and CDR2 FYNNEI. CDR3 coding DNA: TGTGCCAGCAGTGAAGGCAGAAATGAAGCTTTCTTT. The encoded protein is CASSEGRNEAFF.

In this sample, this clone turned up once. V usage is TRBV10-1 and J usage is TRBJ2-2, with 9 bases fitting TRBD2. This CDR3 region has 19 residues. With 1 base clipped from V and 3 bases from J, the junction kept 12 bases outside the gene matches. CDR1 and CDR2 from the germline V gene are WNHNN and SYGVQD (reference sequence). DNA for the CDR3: TGCGCCAGCAGTGAGTGTACAGGGCGGGAGGGCCCGGACACCGGGGAGCTGTTTTTT. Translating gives CASSECTGREGPDTGELFF.

CDR3 coding DNA: TGCGCCAGCAGCCAAGAACTAGGAGAGACCCAGTACTTC. Residues: CASSQELGETQYF. The V and J genes are TRBV4-1 and TRBJ2-5; possible D gene TRBD2, 5 bases. The V end lost 0 bases, the J end lost 4 bases, and 6 bases lay between the germline ends. The CDR3 contains 13 residues. Germline loops: CDR1 MGHRA, CDR2 YSYEKL.

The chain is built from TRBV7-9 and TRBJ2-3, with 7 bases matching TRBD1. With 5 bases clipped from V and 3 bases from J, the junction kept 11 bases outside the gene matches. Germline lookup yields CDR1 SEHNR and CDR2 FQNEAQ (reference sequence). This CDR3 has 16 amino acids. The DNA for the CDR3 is TGTGCCAGCAGCAACATGAGGGGGCAAGGTACAGATACGCAGTATTTT. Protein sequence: CASSNMRGQGTDTQYF.

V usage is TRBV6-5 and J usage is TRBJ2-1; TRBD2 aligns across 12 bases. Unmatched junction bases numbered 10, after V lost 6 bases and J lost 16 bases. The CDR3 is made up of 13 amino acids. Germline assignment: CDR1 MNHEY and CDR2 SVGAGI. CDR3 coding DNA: TGTGCCAGCAGCCCCAGACTAGCGGGAGTCGGATTCTTC. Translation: CASSPRLAGVGFF.